Listed here is a single T cell receptor beta chain. The specificity of this receptor is unknown. No per-base quality is available; no much larger clone lies one base away. TCRbeta CDR3 regions were amplified from genomic DNA using the immunoSEQ Assay, a bias-controlled multiplex PCR. In the paper's pipeline: The number of nucleated cells in each sample was estimated by amplification of reference gene primers within the assay. To quantify the absolute abundance of each unique TCRbeta CDR3 rearrangement, sequence reads were collapsed and filtered. Productive Simpson clonality was computed per sample as the square root of Simpson's diversity index over productive rearrangements. TCRdb carries this immuneACCESS record with in-frame sequences only. Its versions omit some clonotypes, under half of them owing to an unresolved V gene in the studies checked, with the rest unexplained. That table gives V, J and clone size, and the DNA gave D and trimming. The sample table lists approximately 130,000 clones, about four fifths of them with a count of one. Of the sample, 8.4% falls within the top ten clones.

After removal of 8 bases from V and 3 bases from J, the junction retains 5 bases not matched to a gene. The germline V gene (reference sequence) gives CDR1 as SEHNR and CDR2 as FQNEAQ. There are 14 amino acids in the CDR3, from cysteine to phenylalanine inclusive. This entry keeps only the CDR3 DNA: 42 bases, framed from base 1. These data originate in a study of blood T cell repertoires in COVID-19 (dated by TCRdb to between 2020 and 2021). Regarding the study in general: Samples from collaborators originated in the United States, Italy and Spain and spanned both the acute and convalescent phases of COVID-19. Samples came from the ongoing ImmuneRACE study (first 160 participants) plus 1,254 subjects from 6 global collaborators. A freely available public database, intended as a resource for researchers studying the immune response to SARS-CoV-2, is where the repertoires were released. The material from the prospective study consisted of cDNA or gDNA derived from T cells, B-cell-depleted T cells, or PBMCs. The dataset comprised deeply sampled blood TCRbeta repertoires from subjects exposed to, actively infected with, or recovered from COVID-19. Where HLA class I and class II types were available, the types were taken from metadata supplied by the sample provider, not from assay-based typing. Nearly every sample came with metadata listing a de-identified subject ID, COVID-19 status, age in years and sex.

Each collaborating institution followed its own protocols to collect whole blood in K2EDTA tubes. For TCRbeta analysis, collaborators shipped samples in one of three forms: frozen whole blood, isolated PBMCs, or DNA extracted from either of those sample types. Points the paper makes about the study in general: The amount of clinical and demographic metadata varied by source and participant and was provided uncurated.

The clonotype was recovered from a woman aged 55-69 years with active or convalescent COVID-19. The rearrangement joined TRBV7-9 to TRBJ1-2; TRBD1 agrees with 11 junctional bases. The sample was peripheral blood. The CDR3 protein is CASSRGQGDYGYTF. The base sequence is TGTGCCAGCTCTCGGGGACAGGGGGACTATGGCTACACCTTC. The full variable domain, completed from the reference TRBV7-9 and TRBJ1-2 proteins outside the CDR3, reads DTGVSQNPRHKITKRGQNVTFRCDPISEHNRLYWYRQTLGQGPEFLTYFQNEAQLEKSRLLSDRFSAERPKGSFSTLEIQRTEQGDSAMYLCASSRGQGDYGYTFGSGTRLTVV.